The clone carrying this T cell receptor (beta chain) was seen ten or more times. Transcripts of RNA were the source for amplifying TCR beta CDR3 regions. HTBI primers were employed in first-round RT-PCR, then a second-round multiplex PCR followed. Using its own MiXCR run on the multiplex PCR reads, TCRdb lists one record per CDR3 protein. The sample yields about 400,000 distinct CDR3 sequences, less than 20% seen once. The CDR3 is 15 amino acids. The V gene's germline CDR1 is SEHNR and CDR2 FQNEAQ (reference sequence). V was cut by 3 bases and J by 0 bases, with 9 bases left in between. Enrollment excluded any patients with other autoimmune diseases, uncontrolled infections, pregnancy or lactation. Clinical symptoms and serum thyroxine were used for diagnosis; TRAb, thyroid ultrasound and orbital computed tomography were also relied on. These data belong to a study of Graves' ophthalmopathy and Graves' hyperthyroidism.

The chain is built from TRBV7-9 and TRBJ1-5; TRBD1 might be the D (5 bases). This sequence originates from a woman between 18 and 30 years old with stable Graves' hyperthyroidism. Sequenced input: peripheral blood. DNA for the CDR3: TGTGCCAGCAGCTTCGGGACGGTTAGCAATCAGCCCCAGCATTTT. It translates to CASSFGTVSNQPQHF.